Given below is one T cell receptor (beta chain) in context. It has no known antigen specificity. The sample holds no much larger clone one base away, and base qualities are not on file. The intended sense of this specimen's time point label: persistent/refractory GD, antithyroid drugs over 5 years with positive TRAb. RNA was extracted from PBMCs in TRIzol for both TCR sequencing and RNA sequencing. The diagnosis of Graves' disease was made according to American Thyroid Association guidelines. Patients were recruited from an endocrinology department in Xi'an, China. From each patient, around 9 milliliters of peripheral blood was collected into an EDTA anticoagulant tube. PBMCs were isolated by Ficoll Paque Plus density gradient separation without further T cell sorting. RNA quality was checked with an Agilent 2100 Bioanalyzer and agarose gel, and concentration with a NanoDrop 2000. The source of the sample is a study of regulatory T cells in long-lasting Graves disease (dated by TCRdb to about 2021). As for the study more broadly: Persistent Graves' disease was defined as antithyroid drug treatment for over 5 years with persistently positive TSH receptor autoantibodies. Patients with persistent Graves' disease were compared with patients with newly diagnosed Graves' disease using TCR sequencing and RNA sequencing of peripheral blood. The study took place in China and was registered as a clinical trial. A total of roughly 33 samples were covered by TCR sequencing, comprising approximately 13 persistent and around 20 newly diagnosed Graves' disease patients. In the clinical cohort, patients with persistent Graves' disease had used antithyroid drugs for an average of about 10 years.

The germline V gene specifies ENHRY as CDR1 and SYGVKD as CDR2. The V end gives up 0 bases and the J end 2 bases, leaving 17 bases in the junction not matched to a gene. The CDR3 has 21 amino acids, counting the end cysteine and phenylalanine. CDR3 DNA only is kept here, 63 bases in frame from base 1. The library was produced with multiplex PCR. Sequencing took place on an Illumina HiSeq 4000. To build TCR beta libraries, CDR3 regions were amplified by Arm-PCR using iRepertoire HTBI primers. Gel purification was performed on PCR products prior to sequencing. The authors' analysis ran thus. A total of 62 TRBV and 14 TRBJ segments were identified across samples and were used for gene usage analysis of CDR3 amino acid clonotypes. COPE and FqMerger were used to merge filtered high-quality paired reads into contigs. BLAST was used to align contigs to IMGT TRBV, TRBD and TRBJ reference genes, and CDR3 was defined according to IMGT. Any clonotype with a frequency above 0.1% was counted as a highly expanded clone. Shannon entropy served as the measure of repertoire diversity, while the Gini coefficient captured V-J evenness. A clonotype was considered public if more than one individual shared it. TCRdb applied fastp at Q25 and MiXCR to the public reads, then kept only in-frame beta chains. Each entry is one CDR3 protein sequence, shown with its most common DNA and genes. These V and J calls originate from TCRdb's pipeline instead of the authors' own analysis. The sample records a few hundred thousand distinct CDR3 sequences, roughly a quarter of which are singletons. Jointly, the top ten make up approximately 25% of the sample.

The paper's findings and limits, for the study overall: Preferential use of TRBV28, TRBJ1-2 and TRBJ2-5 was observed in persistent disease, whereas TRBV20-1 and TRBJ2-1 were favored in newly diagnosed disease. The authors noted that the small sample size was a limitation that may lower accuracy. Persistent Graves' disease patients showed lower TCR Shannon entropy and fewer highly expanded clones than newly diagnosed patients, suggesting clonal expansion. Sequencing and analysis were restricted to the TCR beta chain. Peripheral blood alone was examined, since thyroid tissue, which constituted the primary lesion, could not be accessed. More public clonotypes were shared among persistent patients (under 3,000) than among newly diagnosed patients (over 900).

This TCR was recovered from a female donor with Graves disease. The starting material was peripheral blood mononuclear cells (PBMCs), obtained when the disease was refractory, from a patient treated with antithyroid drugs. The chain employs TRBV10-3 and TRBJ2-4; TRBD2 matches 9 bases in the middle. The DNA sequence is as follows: TGTGCCATCAGTGAGTCTTTGAACAGGATAGCGGGAGAAGGGACCAAAAACATTCAGTACTTC. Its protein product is CAISESLNRIAGEGTKNIQYF.